A single sample is the source of the 18 T cell receptor beta chains below, sequenced in a study of blood T cell repertoires in COVID-19. Sequenced by immunoSEQ multiplex PCR; TCRdb stores in-frame clones only, minus some. The top ten clones hold about 1.5% of a sample with about 430,000 clones, about 88% of them seen once. Sample: PBMCs or T cells enriched from blood (not recorded which). These receptors came from a woman between 18 and 29 years old who had been exposed to COVID-19.

J is TRBJ1-6 and V is TRBV6-5, with D unclear. CDR1 and CDR2 from the germline V gene are MNHEY and SVGAGI. The V gene lost 8 bases and the J gene lost 11 bases, with 13 bases spanning the gap. This CDR3 contains 12 residues. CDR3 nucleotide sequence: TGTGCCAGCGGAATTCGAGGAACACCCCTCCACTTT. The encoded protein is CASGIRGTPLHF.

The chain is built from TRBV27 and TRBJ1-5, with 7 positions matching TRBD1. The CDR3 is made up of 14 amino acids. J lost 7 bases, V lost 3 bases, and 6 bases had no gene match. CDR1 is MNHEY and CDR2 is SMNVEV in the germline V gene (reference sequence). The CDR3 spells CASSFAGGGQPQHF. The CDR3 DNA reads as TGTGCCAGCAGTTTCGCAGGGGGTGGACAGCCCCAGCATTTT.

The chain couples TRBV20-1 to TRBJ1-2; TRBD1 is a possible D gene (6 bases). CDR3 length: 17 residues. With 3 bases removed from V and 5 bases from J, the gap between germline ends came to 25 bases. Germline-derived CDR1 and CDR2 are DFQATT and SNEGSKA (reference sequence). The CDR3 here is CSASQTVLRQDGYGYTF. Written as DNA, the CDR3 is TGCAGTGCTAGTCAAACTGTGTTACGACAGGATGGGTATGGCTACACCTTC.

The J gene is TRBJ1-5, the V gene TRBV28; possible D gene TRBD1, 6 bases. CDR3 length equals 17 residues. V was pared by 5 bases and J by 5 bases, with 22 bases between. Germline loops: CDR1 MDHEN, CDR2 SYDVKM. The CDR3: CASSITGSLGRDQPQHF. CDR3 sequence (DNA): TGTGCCAGCAGTATAACAGGGAGTTTAGGGCGAGATCAGCCCCAGCATTTT.

V and J are TRBV27 and TRBJ1-1; D remains unclear. The germline V gene has CDR1 MNHEY and CDR2 SMNVEV (reference sequence). V was pared by 1 base and J by 1 base, with 4 bases between. The CDR3 extends over 13 amino acids. This chain's CDR3 is CASSLWANTEAFF. Written as DNA, the CDR3 is TGTGCCAGCAGTTTATGGGCGAACACTGAAGCTTTCTTT.

The chain employs TRBV3-1 (or the pseudogene TRBV3-2) and TRBJ2-1; D remains ambiguous. The CDR3 is 13 residues long. V was cut by 3 bases and J by 7 bases, with 10 bases left in between. Per germline, CDR1 LGHDT and CDR2 YNNKEL (reference sequence). CDR3 sequence (DNA): TGTGCCAGCAGCCACCAAAAAATGAATGAGCAGTTCTTC. Translating gives CASSHQKMNEQFF.

V and J are TRBV2 and TRBJ2-7; 10 positions agree with TRBD1. Germline V gives CDR1 SNHLY, CDR2 FYNNEI. The CDR3 is made up of 14 amino acids. After removal of 6 bases from V and 2 bases from J, the junction contained 4 bases not matched to a gene. The DNA for the CDR3 is TGTGCCAGCAGAGGGACAGGGGCCCCCTACGAGCAGTACTTC. It translates to CASRGTGAPYEQYF. Combining the CDR3 with reference TRBV2 and TRBJ2-7 gives the whole variable domain EPEVTQTPSHQVTQMGQEVILRCVPISNHLYFYWYRQILGQKVEFLVSFYNNEISEKSEIFDDQFSVERPDGSNFTLKIRSTKLEDSAMYFCASRGTGAPYEQYFGPGTRLTVT.

The rearrangement joins TRBV19 to TRBJ1-5, with unresolved D. CDR3 size: 14 residues. Per the germline V gene, CDR1 is LNHDA and CDR2 is SQIVND (reference sequence). V lost 7 bases and J lost 5, with 15 bases in between. CDR3 in amino acids: CASTREEGDQPQHF. CDR3 DNA sequence: TGTGCCAGTACTCGGGAAGAGGGCGATCAGCCCCAGCATTTT.

The chain employs TRBV19 and TRBJ1-5; the D gene is possibly TRBD1 (5 bases). Germline-derived CDR1 and CDR2 are LNHDA and SQIVND (reference sequence). Between the trimmed V and J ends, which lost 6 bases and 1 base, there was a span of 19 bases. The CDR3 runs to 17 residues. CDR3 amino acids: CASRDTGPFSSNQPQHF. The CDR3 DNA sequence: TGTGCCAGTAGGGACACAGGACCTTTTTCGAGCAATCAGCCCCAGCATTTT.

This sequence joins TRBV7-8 and TRBJ2-1; 7 positions agree with TRBD1. Losses at the gene ends were 5 bases for V and 8 bases for J; bases not matched to a gene: 9. Germline V gene data show CDR1 as SGHVS and CDR2 as FQNEAQ. CDR3 length: 14 amino acids. The CDR3 loop reads CASSLPTGRDEQFF. The CDR3 DNA reads as TGTGCCAGCAGCCTACCGACAGGGCGGGATGAGCAGTTCTTC.

V is TRBV4-3 and J is TRBJ2-7; unclear D gene. Germline CDR1 LGHNA, CDR2 YSLEER. The CDR3 runs to 13 residues. The V end lost 1 base, the J end lost 3 bases, and 7 bases lay between the germline ends. CDR3 in amino acids: CASSQAVHYEQYF. The CDR3 DNA follows: TGCGCCAGCAGCCAAGCAGTTCACTACGAGCAGTACTTC.

This rearrangement joins TRBV25-1 to TRBJ2-7; 10 nucleotides agree with TRBD1. The germline gives CDR1 MGHDK, CDR2 SYGVNS. The V and J ends lost 3 bases and 3 bases, in that order; junction bases with no gene match: 11. The CDR3 has 17 amino acids. The CDR3 DNA reads TGTGCCAGCAGTGACTCAAGCCCGGGGACAGGGGTCTACGAGCAGTACTTC. It specifies CASSDSSPGTGVYEQYF.

This sequence joins TRBV19 and TRBJ2-7, with D possibly being TRBD1 (6 bases). Trimming removed 5 bases at V and 0 bases at J, with 14 bases between. From germline, CDR1 is LNHDA and CDR2 SQIVND (reference sequence). The CDR3 is made up of 15 amino acids. CDR3 nucleotide sequence: TGTGCCAGTAGTCCACAGGGATGGAGCTCCTACGAGCAGTACTTC. It translates to CASSPQGWSSYEQYF.

V usage is TRBV5-1 and J usage is TRBJ2-2; 8 bases line up with TRBD1. Trimming at V came to 3 bases and at J to 2 bases, leaving 9 bases not matched to a gene. This CDR3 is built from 17 residues. Per germline, CDR1 SGHRS and CDR2 YFSETQ. CDR3 loop: CASSSPPGGLNTGELFF. The CDR3 region has the DNA TGCGCCAGCAGCTCCCCTCCAGGGGGCCTCAACACCGGGGAGCTGTTTTTT.

This clone was seen just once. The V and J genes are TRBV7-2 and TRBJ1-1; D gene uncertain. Germline V lookup: CDR1 SGHTA, CDR2 FQGNSA. The CDR3 has 14 residues. V was clipped by 5 bases and J by 1 base, with 11 bases between them. The chain's CDR3 is CASSTRRQNTEAFF. The CDR3 DNA reads as TGTGCCAGCAGCACCAGGCGACAGAACACTGAAGCTTTCTTT.

This chain joins TRBV28 and TRBJ2-3, with a tentative D call TRBD2 (6 bases). This CDR3 region has 15 residues. The germline V gene encodes CDR1 MDHEN and CDR2 SYDVKM. The V gene lost 6 bases and the J gene lost 4 bases, with 17 bases spanning the gap. The CDR3 here is CASSPAGQGPDTQYF. The CDR3 DNA reads TGTGCCAGCAGCCCCGCGGGGCAGGGTCCAGATACGCAGTATTTT. Filled out from reference TRBV28 and TRBJ2-3, the complete variable domain reads DVKVTQSSRYLVKRTGEKVFLECVQDMDHENMFWYRQDPGLGLRLIYFSYDVKMKEKGDIPEGYSVSREKKERFSLILESASTNQTSMYLCASSPAGQGPDTQYFGPGTRLTVL.

This rearrangement joins TRBV6-5 to TRBJ2-2; TRBD2 agrees at 7 bases. This CDR3 comprises 12 residues. V trimming: 7 bases; J trimming: 6 bases; junction bases outside the gene matches: 2. Germline assignment: CDR1 MNHEY and CDR2 SVGAGI. DNA for the CDR3: TGTGCCAGCACCGGACTAGCCGGGGAGCTGTTTTTT. It yields the protein CASTGLAGELFF.

In its sample, this clone was seen once. The chain links TRBV27 to TRBJ1-6; TRBD1 might be the D (5 bases). This CDR3 has 17 residues. Trimming took off 2 bases at V and 6 bases at J, with 17 bases between the two ends. Germline CDR1 is MNHEY and CDR2 is SMNVEV (reference sequence). The CDR3 coding sequence is TGTGCCAGCAGTTTACGAGCCCGGGGGGTTCGTAATTCACCCCTCCACTTT. It translates to CASSLRARGVRNSPLHF.